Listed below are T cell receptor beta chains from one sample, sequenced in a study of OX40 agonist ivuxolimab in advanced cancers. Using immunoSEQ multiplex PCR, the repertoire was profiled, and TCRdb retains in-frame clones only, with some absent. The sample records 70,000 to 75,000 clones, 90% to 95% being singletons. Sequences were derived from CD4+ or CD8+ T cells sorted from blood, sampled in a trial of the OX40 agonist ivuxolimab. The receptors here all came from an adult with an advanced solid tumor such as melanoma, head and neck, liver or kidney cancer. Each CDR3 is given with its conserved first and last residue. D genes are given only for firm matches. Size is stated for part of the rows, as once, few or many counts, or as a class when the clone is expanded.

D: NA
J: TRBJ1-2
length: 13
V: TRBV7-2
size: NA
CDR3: CASSLGGASGYTF
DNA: TGTGCCAGCAGCTTAGGGGGGGCCAGTGGCTACACCTTC

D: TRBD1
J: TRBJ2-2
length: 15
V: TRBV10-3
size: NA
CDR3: CAIRPGQMDTGELFF
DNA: TGTGCCATCAGGCCGGGACAGATGGACACCGGGGAGCTGTTTTTT

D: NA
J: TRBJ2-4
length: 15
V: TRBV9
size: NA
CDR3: CASSVEAGAKNIQYF
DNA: TGTGCCAGCAGCGTAGAGGCGGGAGCCAAAAACATTCAGTACTTC

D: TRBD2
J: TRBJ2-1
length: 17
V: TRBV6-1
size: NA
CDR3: CASSGLGTSGAYNEQFF
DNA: TGTGCCAGCAGTGGGCTTGGGACTAGCGGGGCTTACAATGAGCAGTTCTTC

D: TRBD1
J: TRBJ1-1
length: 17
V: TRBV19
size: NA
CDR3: CASSNSGQGKRNTEAFF
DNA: TGTGCCAGTAGTAATTCGGGACAGGGCAAGCGGAACACTGAAGCTTTCTTT

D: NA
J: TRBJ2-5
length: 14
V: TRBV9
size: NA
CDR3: CASSVASGGRTQYF
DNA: TGTGCCAGCAGCGTAGCTTCAGGTGGGAGGACCCAGTACTTC

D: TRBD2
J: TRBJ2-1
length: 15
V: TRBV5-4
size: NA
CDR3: CASSPSLAGGREQFF
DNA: TGCGCCAGCAGCCCGTCACTAGCGGGAGGCCGCGAGCAGTTCTTC

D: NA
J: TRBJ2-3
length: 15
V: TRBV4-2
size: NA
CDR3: CASSQVSGFTDTQYF
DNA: TGTGCCAGCAGCCAAGTCTCTGGTTTCACAGATACGCAGTATTTT

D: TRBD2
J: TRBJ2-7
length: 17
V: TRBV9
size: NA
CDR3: CASSSQVGGGSVYEQYF
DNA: TGTGCCAGCAGCTCCCAAGTGGGTGGCGGGAGCGTCTACGAGCAGTACTTC

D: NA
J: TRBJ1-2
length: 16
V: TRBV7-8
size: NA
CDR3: CASSLALTGTNYGYTF
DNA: TGTGCCAGCAGCTTAGCGTTAACAGGGACTAACTATGGCTACACCTTC

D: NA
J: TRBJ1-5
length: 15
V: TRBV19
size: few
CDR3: CASSIEGGGNQPQHF
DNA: TGTGCCAGTAGTATAGAGGGGGGTGGCAATCAGCCCCAGCATTTT

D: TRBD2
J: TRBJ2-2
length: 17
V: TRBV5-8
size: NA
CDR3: CASSLPGLAGFNGELFF
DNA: TGTGCCAGCAGCCTTCCGGGACTAGCGGGATTTAACGGGGAGCTGTTTTTT

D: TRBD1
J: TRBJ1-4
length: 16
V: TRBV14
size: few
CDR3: CASSQALGTGGEKLFF
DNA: TGTGCCAGCAGCCAAGCTTTAGGGACAGGGGGCGAAAAACTGTTTTTT

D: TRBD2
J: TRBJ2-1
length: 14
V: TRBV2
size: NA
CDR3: CASRGGRAYNEQFF
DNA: TGTGCCAGCAGGGGCGGGAGGGCTTACAATGAGCAGTTCTTC

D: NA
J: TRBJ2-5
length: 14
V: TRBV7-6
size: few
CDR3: CASSLESVQETQYF
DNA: TGTGCCAGCAGCCTCGAATCCGTGCAGGAGACCCAGTACTTC

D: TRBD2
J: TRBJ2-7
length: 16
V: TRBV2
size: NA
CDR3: CASSGLGREIGHEQYF
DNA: TGTGCCAGCAGCGGGCTTGGGCGGGAGATTGGTCACGAGCAGTACTTC

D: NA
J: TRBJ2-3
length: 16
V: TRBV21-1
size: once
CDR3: CASSIKAGGPTDTQYF
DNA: TGTGCCAGCAGCATTAAAGCGGGAGGGCCGACAGATACGCAGTATTTT

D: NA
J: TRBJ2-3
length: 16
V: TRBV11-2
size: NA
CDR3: CASSPTWGAAGDTQYF
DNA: TGTGCCAGCAGCCCTACATGGGGGGCAGCTGGGGATACGCAGTATTTT

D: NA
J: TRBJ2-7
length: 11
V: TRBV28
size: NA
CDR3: CASGTNYEQYF
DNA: TGTGCCAGCGGGACAAACTACGAGCAGTACTTC

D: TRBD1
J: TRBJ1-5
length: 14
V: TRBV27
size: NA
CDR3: CASRSGGAGQPQHF
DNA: TGTGCCAGCAGATCAGGGGGCGCAGGTCAGCCCCAGCATTTT

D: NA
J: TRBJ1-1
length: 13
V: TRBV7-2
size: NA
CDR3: CASSSDRNTEAFF
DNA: TGTGCCAGCAGCTCCGACAGGAACACTGAAGCTTTCTTT

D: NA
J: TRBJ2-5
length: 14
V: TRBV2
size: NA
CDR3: CASSLNRVRETQYF
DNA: TGTGCCAGCAGTTTAAACAGGGTGCGGGAGACCCAGTACTTC

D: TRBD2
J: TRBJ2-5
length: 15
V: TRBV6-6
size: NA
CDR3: CASSYVSAGAETQYF
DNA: TGTGCCAGCAGTTACGTCTCAGCGGGAGCAGAGACCCAGTACTTC

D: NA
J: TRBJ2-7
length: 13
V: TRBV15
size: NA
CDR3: CATSREGGGSFHF
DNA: TGTGCCACCAGCAGAGAAGGAGGGGGAAGCTTCCATTTC

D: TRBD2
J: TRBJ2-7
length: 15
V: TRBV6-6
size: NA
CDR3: CASRFGGGEHYEQYF
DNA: TGTGCCAGCCGATTTGGGGGAGGGGAACACTACGAGCAGTACTTC

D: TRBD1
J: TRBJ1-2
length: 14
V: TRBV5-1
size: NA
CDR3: CASRERTGGYGYTF
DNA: TGCGCCAGCAGAGAGAGGACAGGGGGCTATGGCTACACCTTC

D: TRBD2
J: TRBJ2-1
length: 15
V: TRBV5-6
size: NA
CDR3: CASNFIGRAYNEQFF
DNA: TGTGCCAGCAACTTTATCGGGAGGGCCTACAATGAGCAGTTCTTC

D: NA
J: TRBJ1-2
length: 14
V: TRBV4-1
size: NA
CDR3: CASSPPEGQRGYTF
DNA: TGCGCCAGCAGCCCCCCCGAGGGGCAACGAGGCTACACCTTC

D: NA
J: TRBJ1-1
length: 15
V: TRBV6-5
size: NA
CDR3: CASSRSGTLNTEAFF
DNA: TGTGCCAGCAGTAGATCCGGGACATTGAACACTGAAGCTTTCTTT